This TCR beta chain was captured by sequencing in a study of blood T cells in healthy people across ages. Study outcomes and limitations: Long-lived donors exceeded aged donors in naive CD4+ cells and diversity.

This clonotype came up a few times. Its cognate antigen is unknown. There are 12 residues in the CDR3. Trimming stripped 5 bases from V and 7 bases from J, with 9 bases between. CDR1 and CDR2 from the germline V gene are SGDLS and YYNGEE. A J-beta primer mix and a sample-barcoded 5' primer were used in a second PCR of roughly 6 to 11 cycles. TCRdb reprocessed the 5' RACE reads with MiXCR, giving one entry per CDR3 protein. The data contain approximately 2,000,000 distinct CDR3 sequences, roughly two fifths of them singletons. The chain links TRBV9 to TRBJ1-4; D unclear. This clonotype originated in a human donor in good health. Sequenced input: blood. CDR3 bases: TGTGCCAGCAGTAAGGTCGGTGAAAAACTGTTTTTT. This codes for CASSKVGEKLFF.